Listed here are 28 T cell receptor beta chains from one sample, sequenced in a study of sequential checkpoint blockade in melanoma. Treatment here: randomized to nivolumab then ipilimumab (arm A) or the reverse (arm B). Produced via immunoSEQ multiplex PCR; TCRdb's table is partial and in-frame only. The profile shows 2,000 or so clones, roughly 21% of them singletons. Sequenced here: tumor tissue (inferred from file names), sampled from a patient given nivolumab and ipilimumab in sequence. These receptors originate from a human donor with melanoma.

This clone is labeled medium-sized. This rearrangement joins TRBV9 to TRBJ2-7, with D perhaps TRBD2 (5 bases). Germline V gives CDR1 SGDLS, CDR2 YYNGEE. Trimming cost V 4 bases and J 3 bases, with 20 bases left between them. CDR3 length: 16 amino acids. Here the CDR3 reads CASSLTSADWIYEQYF. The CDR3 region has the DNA TGTGCCAGCAGCTTAACCTCAGCGGACTGGATCTACGAGCAGTACTTC.

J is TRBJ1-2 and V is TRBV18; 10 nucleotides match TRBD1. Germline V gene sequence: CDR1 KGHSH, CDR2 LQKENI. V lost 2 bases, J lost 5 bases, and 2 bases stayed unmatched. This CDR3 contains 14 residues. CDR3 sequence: CASSPGQGVYGYTF. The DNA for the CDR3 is TGTGCCAGCTCACCAGGACAGGGGGTATATGGCTACACCTTC.

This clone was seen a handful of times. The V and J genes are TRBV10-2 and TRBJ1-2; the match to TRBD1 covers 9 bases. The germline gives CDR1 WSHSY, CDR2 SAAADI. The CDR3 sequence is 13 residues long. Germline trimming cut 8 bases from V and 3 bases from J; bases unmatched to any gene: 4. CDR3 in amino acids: CASRTGEDYGYTF. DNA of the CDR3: TGCGCCAGCCGGACAGGGGAGGACTATGGCTACACCTTC.

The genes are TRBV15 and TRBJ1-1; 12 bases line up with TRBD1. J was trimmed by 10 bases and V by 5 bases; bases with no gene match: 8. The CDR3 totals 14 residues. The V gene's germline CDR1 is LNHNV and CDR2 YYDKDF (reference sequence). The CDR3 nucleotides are TGTGCCACCAGCGAATGGGACAGGGGGCGCGGAGCTTTCTTT. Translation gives CATSEWDRGRGAFF.

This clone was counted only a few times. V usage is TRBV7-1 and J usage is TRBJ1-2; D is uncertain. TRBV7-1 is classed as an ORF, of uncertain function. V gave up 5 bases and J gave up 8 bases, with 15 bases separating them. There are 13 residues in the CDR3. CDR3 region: CASSPGPARGYTF. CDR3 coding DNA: TGTGCCAGCAGCCCCGGTCCTGCACGGGGCTACACCTTC.

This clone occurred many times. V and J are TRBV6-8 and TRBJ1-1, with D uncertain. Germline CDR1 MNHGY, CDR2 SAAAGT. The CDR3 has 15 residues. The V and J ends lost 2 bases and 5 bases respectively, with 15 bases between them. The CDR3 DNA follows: TGTGCCAGCAGTTACAACCCCCCTTTAACGACTGAAGCTTTCTTT. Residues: CASSYNPPLTTEAFF.

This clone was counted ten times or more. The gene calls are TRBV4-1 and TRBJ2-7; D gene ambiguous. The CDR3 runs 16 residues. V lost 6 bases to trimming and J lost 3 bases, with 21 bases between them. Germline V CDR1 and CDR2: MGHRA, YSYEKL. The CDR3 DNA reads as TGCGCCAGCAGTCGAAACTGGGCTGAATCCTACTACGAGCAGTACTTC. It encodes CASSRNWAESYYEQYF.

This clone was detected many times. The CDR3: CASSSTGGGVSPEAFF. The CDR3 bases are TGTGCCAGCAGTTCAACAGGGGGCGGGGTGAGTCCTGAAGCTTTCTTT. The chain couples TRBV11-3 to TRBJ1-1; 9 bases are a match to TRBD1. V shed 6 bases, J shed 6 bases, and the junction held 14 bases outside the gene matches. The CDR3 spans 16 residues. CDR1 is SGHNT, CDR2 YENEEA, per germline.

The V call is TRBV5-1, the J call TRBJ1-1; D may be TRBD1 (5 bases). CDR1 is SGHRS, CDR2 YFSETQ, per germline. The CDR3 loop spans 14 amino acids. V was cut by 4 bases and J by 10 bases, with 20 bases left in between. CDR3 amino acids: CASSLEQDPRGAFF. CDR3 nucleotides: TGCGCCAGCAGCCTGGAACAGGACCCAAGGGGAGCTTTCTTT.

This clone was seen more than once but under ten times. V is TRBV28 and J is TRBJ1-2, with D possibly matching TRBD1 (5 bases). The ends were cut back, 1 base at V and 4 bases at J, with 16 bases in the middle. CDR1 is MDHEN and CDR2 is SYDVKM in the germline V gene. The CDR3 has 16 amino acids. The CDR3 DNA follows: TGTGCCAGCAGTTTATCAGGGCCTTTCACCCCCTATGGCTACACCTTC. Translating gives CASSLSGPFTPYGYTF.

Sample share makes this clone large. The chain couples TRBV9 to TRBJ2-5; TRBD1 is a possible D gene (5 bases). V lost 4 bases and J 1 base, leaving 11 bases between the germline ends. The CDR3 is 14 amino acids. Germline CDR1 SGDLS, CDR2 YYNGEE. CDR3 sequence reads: CASSLQDAQETQYF. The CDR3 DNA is TGTGCCAGCAGCTTACAGGACGCCCAAGAGACCCAGTACTTC.

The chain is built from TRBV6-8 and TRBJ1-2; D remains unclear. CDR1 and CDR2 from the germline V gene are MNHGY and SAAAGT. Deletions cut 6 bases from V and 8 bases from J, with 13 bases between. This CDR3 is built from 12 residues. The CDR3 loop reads CASRHLAEGYTF. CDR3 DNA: TGTGCCAGCAGACACTTGGCGGAGGGCTACACCTTC.

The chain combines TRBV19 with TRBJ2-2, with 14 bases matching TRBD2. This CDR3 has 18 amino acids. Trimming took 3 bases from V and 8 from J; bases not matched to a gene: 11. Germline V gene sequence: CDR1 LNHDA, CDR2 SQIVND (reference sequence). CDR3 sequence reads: CASSIWSTSGRAAGELFF. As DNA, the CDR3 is TGTGCCAGTAGTATTTGGTCGACTAGCGGGAGGGCCGCGGGGGAGCTGTTTTTT.

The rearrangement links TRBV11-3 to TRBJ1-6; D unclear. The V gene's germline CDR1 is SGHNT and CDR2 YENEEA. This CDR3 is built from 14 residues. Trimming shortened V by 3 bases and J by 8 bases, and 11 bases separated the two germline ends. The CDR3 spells CASSFSLYDSPLHF. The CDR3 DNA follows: TGTGCCAGCAGCTTCTCTTTATACGATTCACCCCTCCACTTT. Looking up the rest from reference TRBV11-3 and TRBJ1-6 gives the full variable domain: EAGVVQSPRYKIIEKKQPVAFWCNPISGHNTLYWYLQNLGQGPELLIRYENEEAVDDSQLPKDRFSAERLKGVDSTLKIQPAELGDSAVYLCASSFSLYDSPLHFGNGTRLTVT.

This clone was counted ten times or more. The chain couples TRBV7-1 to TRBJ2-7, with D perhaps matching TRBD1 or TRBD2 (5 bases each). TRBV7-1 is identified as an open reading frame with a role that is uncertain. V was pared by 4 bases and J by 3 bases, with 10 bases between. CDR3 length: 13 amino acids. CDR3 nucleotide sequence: TGTGCCAGCAGCTACGGGACGGTCTACGAGCAGTACTTC. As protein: CASSYGTVYEQYF.

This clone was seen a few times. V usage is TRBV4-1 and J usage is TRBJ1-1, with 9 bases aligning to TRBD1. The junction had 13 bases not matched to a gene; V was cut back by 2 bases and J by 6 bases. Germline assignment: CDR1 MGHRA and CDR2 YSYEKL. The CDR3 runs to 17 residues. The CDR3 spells CASSQPPTRQGGAEAFF. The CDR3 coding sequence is TGCGCCAGCAGCCAACCCCCGACCCGACAGGGGGGCGCTGAAGCTTTCTTT.

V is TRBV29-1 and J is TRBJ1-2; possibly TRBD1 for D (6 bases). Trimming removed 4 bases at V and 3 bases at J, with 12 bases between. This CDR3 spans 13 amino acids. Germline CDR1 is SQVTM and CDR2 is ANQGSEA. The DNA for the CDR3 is TGCAGCGTTGTGGGACATAAAGACTATGGCTACACCTTC. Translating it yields CSVVGHKDYGYTF.

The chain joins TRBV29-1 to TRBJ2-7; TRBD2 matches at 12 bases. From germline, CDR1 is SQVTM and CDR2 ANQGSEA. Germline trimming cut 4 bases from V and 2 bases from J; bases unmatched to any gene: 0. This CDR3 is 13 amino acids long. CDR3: CSVGTSGAYEQYF. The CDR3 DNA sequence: TGCAGCGTTGGGACTAGCGGGGCCTACGAGCAGTACTTC.

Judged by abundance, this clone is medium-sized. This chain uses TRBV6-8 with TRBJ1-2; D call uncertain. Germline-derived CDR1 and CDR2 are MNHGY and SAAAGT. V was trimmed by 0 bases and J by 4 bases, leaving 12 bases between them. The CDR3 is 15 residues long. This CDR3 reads CASSYSAAPPYGYTF. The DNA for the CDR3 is TGTGCCAGCAGTTACTCAGCGGCTCCACCCTATGGCTACACCTTC.

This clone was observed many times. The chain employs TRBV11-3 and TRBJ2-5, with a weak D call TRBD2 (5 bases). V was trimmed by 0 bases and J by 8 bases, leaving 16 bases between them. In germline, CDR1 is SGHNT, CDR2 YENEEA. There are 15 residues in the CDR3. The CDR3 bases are TGTGCCAGCAGCTTAGATAGTGGTCCCGGGGTAACCCAGTACTTC. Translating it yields CASSLDSGPGVTQYF.

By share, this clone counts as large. CDR3 region: CASSILVTGTDTQYF. In DNA form, the CDR3 reads TGTGCCAGTAGTATCTTGGTTACTGGGACAGATACGCAGTATTTT. The V gene is TRBV19, the J gene TRBJ2-3; D gene ambiguous. V dropped 3 bases and J dropped 3 bases, with 13 bases sitting between them. The CDR3 has 15 amino acids. Per the germline V gene, CDR1 is LNHDA and CDR2 is SQIVND (reference sequence). Drawing the rest from reference TRBV19 and TRBJ2-3, the complete variable domain is DGGITQSPKYLFRKEGQNVTLSCEQNLNHDAMYWYRQDPGQGLRLIYYSQIVNDFQKGDIAEGYSVSREKKESFPLTVTSAQKNPTAFYLCASSILVTGTDTQYFGPGTRLTVL.

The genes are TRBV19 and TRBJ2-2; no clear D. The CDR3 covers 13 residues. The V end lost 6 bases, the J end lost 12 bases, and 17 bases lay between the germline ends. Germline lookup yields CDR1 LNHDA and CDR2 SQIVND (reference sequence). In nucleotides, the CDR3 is TGTGCCAGTAGCACTGACGAGTATGCGAAGCTGTTTTTT. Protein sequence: CASSTDEYAKLFF.

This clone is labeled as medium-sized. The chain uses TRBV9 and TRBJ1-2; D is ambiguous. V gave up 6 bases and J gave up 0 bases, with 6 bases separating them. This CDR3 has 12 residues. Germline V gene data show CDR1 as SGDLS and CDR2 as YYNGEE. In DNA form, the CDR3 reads TGTGCCAGCACTGGGTCTAACTATGGCTACACCTTC. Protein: CASTGSNYGYTF.

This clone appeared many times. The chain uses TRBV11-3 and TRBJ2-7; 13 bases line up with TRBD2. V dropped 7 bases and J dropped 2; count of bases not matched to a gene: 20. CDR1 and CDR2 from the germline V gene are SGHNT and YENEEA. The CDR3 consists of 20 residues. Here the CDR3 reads CASTKALLLAGGPPTYEQYF. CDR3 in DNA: TGTGCCAGCACCAAGGCCCTCTTACTAGCGGGAGGGCCCCCAACCTACGAGCAGTACTTC. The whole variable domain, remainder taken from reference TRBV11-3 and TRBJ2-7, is EAGVVQSPRYKIIEKKQPVAFWCNPISGHNTLYWYLQNLGQGPELLIRYENEEAVDDSQLPKDRFSAERLKGVDSTLKIQPAELGDSAVYLCASTKALLLAGGPPTYEQYFGPGTRLTVT.

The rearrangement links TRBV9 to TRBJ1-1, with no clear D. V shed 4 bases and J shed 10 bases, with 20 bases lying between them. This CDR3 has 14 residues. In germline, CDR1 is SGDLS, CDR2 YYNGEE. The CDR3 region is CASSLGSPANAAFF. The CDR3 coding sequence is TGTGCCAGCAGCCTAGGTTCTCCCGCAAATGCAGCTTTCTTT.

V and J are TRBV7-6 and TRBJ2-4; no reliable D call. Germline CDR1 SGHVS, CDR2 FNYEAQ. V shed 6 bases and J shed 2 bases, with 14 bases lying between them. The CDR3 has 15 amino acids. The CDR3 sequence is CASSHPVWTKNIQYF. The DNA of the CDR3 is TGTGCCAGCAGTCACCCCGTCTGGACCAAAAACATTCAGTACTTC.

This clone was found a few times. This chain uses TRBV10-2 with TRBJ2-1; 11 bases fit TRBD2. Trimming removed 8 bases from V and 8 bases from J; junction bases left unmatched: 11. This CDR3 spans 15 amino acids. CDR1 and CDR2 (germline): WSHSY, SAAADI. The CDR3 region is CASPELAGEWDEQFF. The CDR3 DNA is TGCGCCAGCCCGGAACTAGCGGGAGAGTGGGATGAGCAGTTCTTC.

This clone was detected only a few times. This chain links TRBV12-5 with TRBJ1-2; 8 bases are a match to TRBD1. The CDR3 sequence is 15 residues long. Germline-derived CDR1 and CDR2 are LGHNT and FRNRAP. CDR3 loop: CASGSGQGTSYGYTF. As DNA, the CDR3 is TGTGCCAGCGGATCTGGACAGGGCACCTCATATGGCTACACCTTC.